This T cell receptor beta chain derives from a study of vaccination effects on CD4 cells after COVID-19. Study-wide context: Sequencing followed a ViraFEST assay step that expanded antigen-specific CD4+ T cells with viral peptide pools. Study results and limitations: Infection- and vaccine-induced clones contracted markedly late after vaccination.

As for this clone: Its antigen remains unidentified.

This table comes from immunoSEQ multiplex PCR, and its TCRdb copy is limited to in-frame clones, with some not included. Among fewer than 55,000 clones listed, 76% were seen once. Scientists isolated CD4+ T cells after a roughly nine-day culture period ended. It was between March and December 2020 that the person had a SARS-CoV-2 infection confirmed by PCR. Every participant took two doses of the BNT162b2 or mRNA-1273 vaccine. The receptor was isolated from a human donor who had a prior SARS-CoV-2 infection. The input for sequencing was CD4+ T cells from PBMCs cultured without peptide, taken after COVID-19 vaccination.

CDR3 residues: CASSGMPGTAYNEQFF. The CDR3 DNA sequence: TGTGCCAGCAGCGGAATGCCCGGGACAGCCTACAATGAGCAGTTCTTC. The chain is built from TRBV7-2 and TRBJ2-1; 7 bases are a match to TRBD1. Trimming took 5 bases from V and 2 from J; bases not matched to a gene: 9. Per the germline V gene, CDR1 is SGHTA and CDR2 is FQGNSA. The CDR3 is 16 amino acids.